The clone carrying this T cell receptor (beta chain) was seen only a few times. The data belong to a study of T cells after yellow fever vaccination. The CDR3 extends over 13 amino acids. Trimming stripped 6 bases from V and 0 bases from J, with 8 bases between. MiXCR, run by TCRdb on the 5' RACE reads, gives a single entry per CDR3 protein. This table holds about 240,000 distinct CDR3 sequences, 6.5% to 8.5% found once. This receptor was identified in a man aged 25-45 years who received the YFV17D yellow fever vaccine. Sequenced here: CD4+ T cells sorted from PBMCs, sampled 15 days after the yellow fever booster vaccination. The chain is built from TRBV12-3 or TRBV12-4 and TRBJ1-2; D possibly corresponds to TRBD1 (5 bases). Here the CDR3 reads CASSTGSNYGYTF. As DNA, the CDR3 is TGTGCCAGCAGCACAGGATCTAACTATGGCTACACCTTC.